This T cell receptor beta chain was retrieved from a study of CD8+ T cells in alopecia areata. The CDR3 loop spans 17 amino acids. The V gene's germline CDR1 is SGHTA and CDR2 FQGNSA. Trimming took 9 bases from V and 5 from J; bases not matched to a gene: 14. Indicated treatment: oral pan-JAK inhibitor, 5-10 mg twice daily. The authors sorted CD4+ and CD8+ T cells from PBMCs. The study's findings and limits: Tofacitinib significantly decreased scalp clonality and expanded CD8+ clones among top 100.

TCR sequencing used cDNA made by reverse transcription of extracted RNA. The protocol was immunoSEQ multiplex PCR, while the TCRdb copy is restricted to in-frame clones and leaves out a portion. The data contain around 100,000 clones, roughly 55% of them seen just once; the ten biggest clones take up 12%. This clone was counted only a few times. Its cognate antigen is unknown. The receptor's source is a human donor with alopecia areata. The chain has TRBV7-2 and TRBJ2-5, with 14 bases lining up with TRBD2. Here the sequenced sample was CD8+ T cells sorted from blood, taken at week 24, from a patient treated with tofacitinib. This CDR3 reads CARSGTSGGPAIETQYF. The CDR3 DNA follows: TGTGCCAGATCGGGGACTAGCGGGGGACCAGCCATTGAGACCCAGTACTTC.